The 15 T cell receptor beta chains presented below share a single source sample, sequenced in a study of tumor-infiltrating lymphocytes in glioblastoma multiforme. TCR beta libraries were built from RNA through three nested multiplex PCR rounds using modified ARM-PCR. TCRdb independently ran MiXCR on the multiplex PCR reads; one entry per CDR3 protein. Of fewer than 25,000 distinct CDR3 sequences listed, just under 70% are singletons. Sequenced: peripheral blood. The receptor set was obtained from a male donor with glioblastoma.

This clonotype was seen a handful of times. The CDR3 reads CASSLDFDKAKTF. CDR3 coding DNA: TGTGCCAGCAGCTTAGATTTTGACAAGGCCAAAACCTTC. The rearrangement uses TRBV11-2 and TRBJ1-2; D not certain. Germline V gene lookup returns CDR1 SGHAT and CDR2 FQNNGV. The germline V and J ends were trimmed by 0 bases and 14 bases, with 16 bases remaining between them. This CDR3 contains 13 residues.

This clonotype has just one count. Germline is not matched at one junction end, which may reflect a read error. The CDR3 reads CASSFPGQATGEMFF. The CDR3, as DNA: TGTGCCAGCAGCTTCCCTGGACAGGCCACCGGGGAGATGTTTTTT. This chain connects TRBV11-2 to TRBJ2-2; 7 nucleotides match TRBD1. Germline CDR1 SGHAT, CDR2 FQNNGV. The CDR3 covers 15 residues.

V and J are TRBV6-5 and TRBJ1-1; no reliable D call. The CDR3 covers 12 residues. V shed 5 bases and J shed 7 bases, with 11 bases lying between them. Germline CDR1 MNHEY, CDR2 SVGAGI. CDR3 region: CASSGSGVEAFF. The DNA of the CDR3 is TGTGCCAGCAGTGGTTCGGGCGTTGAAGCTTTCTTT.

This clonotype was picked up one time. V usage is TRBV29-1 and J usage is TRBJ1-4; 7 bases match TRBD1. CDR3 length: 14 residues. The V and J ends lost 8 bases and 7 bases, in that order; junction bases with no gene match: 13. Germline CDR1 and CDR2: SQVTM and ANQGSEA. This CDR3 reads CSTGGDSDGEKLFF. The CDR3 nucleotides read TGCAGCACTGGTGGGGACAGCGATGGTGAAAAACTGTTTTTT. Complete variable domain (other parts from reference TRBV29-1 and TRBJ1-4): SAVISQKPSRDICQRGTSLTIQCQVDSQVTMMFWYRQQPGQSLTLIATANQGSEATYESGFVIDKFPISRPNLTFSTLTVSNMSPEDSSIYLCSTGGDSDGEKLFFGSGTQLSVL.

This clonotype was observed a handful of times. One base away lies a much larger clone, so this may be a sequencing read error. The conserved closing phenylalanine or tryptophan is absent in this CDR3, likely reflecting a read error. This chain uses TRBV10-3 with TRBJ2-3, with a possible D match to TRBD2 (6 bases). Trimming removed 8 bases at V and 0 bases at J, with 24 bases between. CDR1 and CDR2 (germline): ENHRY, SYGVKD. The CDR3 length is 18 residues. The CDR3 region is CAIRGSGSQRGSTDTQYS. Here the CDR3 DNA reads TGTGCCATCCGGGGTAGCGGCTCCCAAAGGGGTAGCACAGATACGCAGTATTCT.

In the case of this clonotype: This CDR3 fails to terminate in the conserved phenylalanine or tryptophan, so it likely reflects a read error. The chain links TRBV11-2 to TRBJ1-4; the D gene is possibly TRBD1 (5 bases). The length of the CDR3 is 15 residues. Germline CDR1 reads SGHAT; CDR2 reads FQNNGV. V lost 2 bases to trimming and J lost 5 bases, with 12 bases between them. The CDR3 protein is CASSLTTGRNEKLFS. The CDR3 bases are TGTGCCAGCAGCTTAACAACGGGACGGAATGAAAAACTGTTTTCC.

The V and J genes are TRBV11-2 and TRBJ2-1; D may be TRBD1 (5 bases). CDR1 SGHAT and CDR2 FQNNGV come from the germline V gene. There are 13 residues in the CDR3. Trimming took off 6 bases at V and 6 bases at J, with 12 bases between the two ends. CDR3 in DNA: TGTGCCAGCAGTCCCACAGGTGGCAATGAGCAGTTCTTC. It specifies CASSPTGGNEQFF. Using reference TRBV11-2 and TRBJ2-1 for the parts outside the CDR3, the full variable domain is EAGVAQSPRYKIIEKRQSVAFWCNPISGHATLYWYQQILGQGPKLLIQFQNNGVVDDSQLPKDRFSAERLKGVDSTLKIQPAKLEDSAVYLCASSPTGGNEQFFGPGTRLTVL.

The J gene is TRBJ2-7, the V gene TRBV6-1; tentative D call: TRBD1 (6 bases). There are 12 residues in the CDR3. Trimming cost V 10 bases and J 2 bases, with 12 bases left between them. Per the germline V gene, CDR1 is MNHNS and CDR2 is SASEGT. The CDR3 DNA sequence: TGTGCCAACGACAAGGGGGCCTACGAGCAGTACTTC. This sequence encodes CANDKGAYEQYF.

In its sample, this clonotype was seen many times. The chain is built from TRBV6-5 and TRBJ2-7; 8 positions match TRBD1. This CDR3 is built from 15 residues. V shed 0 bases, J shed 6 bases, and the junction held 7 bases outside the gene matches. Germline V gene sequence: CDR1 MNHEY, CDR2 SVGAGI. CDR3 coding DNA: TGTGCCAGCAGTTACTCCCCGGGACAGGCGGGCGAGCAGTACTTC. It specifies CASSYSPGQAGEQYF.

J is TRBJ1-5 and V is TRBV4-1, with 8 bases aligning to TRBD1. The CDR3 is 17 amino acids. Trimming at V came to 0 bases and at J to 4 bases, leaving 8 bases not matched to a gene. The germline V gene encodes CDR1 MGHRA and CDR2 YSYEKL. This chain's CDR3 is CASSQEAGGVRNQPQHF. The CDR3 DNA sequence: TGCGCCAGCAGCCAAGAGGCAGGGGGCGTTCGGAATCAGCCCCAGCATTTT.

This rearrangement joins TRBV11-2 to TRBJ2-5; D is perhaps TRBD2 (5 bases). This CDR3 region has 16 residues. The V end lost 0 bases, the J end lost 4 bases, and 15 bases lay between the germline ends. Germline values: CDR1 SGHAT, CDR2 FQNNGV. The CDR3 reads CASSLDFAGLAETQYF. For the CDR3, the DNA is TGTGCCAGCAGCTTAGATTTCGCGGGCTTGGCAGAGACCCAGTACTTC. The full variable domain, its missing parts supplied by reference TRBV11-2 and TRBJ2-5, is EAGVAQSPRYKIIEKRQSVAFWCNPISGHATLYWYQQILGQGPKLLIQFQNNGVVDDSQLPKDRFSAERLKGVDSTLKIQPAKLEDSAVYLCASSLDFAGLAETQYFGPGTRLLVL.

This chain joins TRBV29-1 and TRBJ2-7, with D maybe TRBD2 (5 bases). TRBJ2-1 explains the end of the DNA better; the J call may be wrong. In germline, CDR1 is SQVTM, CDR2 ANQGSEA. There are 13 residues in the CDR3. The CDR3 sequence is CSVEGEGRDEQFF. CDR3 coding DNA: TGCAGCGTTGAGGGTGAAGGGAGAGACGAGCAGTTCTTC.

Comments on this clonotype: A much bigger clone sits one base away, suggesting this may be a read error. V and J are TRBV11-2 and TRBJ2-7; D is ambiguous. Germline V gene lookup returns CDR1 SGHAT and CDR2 FQNNGV. V was pared by 4 bases and J by 4 bases, with 14 bases between. The CDR3 length is 14 residues. The CDR3 is CASSSVGYGYEQYF. The CDR3 bases are TGTGCCAGCAGCTCCGTGGGGTATGGGTACGAGCAGTACTTC.

This clonotype has only a few counts. A much larger clone differs from this one at a single base, so this may be a read error. The gene calls are TRBV5-1 and TRBJ1-1; D ambiguous. The CDR3 loop spans 13 amino acids. V lost 5 bases to trimming and J lost 1 base, with 9 bases between them. Germline CDR1 reads SGHRS; CDR2 reads YFSETQ. The CDR3 loop reads CASSFQANTEAFF. CDR3 sequence (DNA): TGCGCCAGCAGTTTTCAGGCGAACACTGAAGCTTTCTTT.

This chain uses TRBV5-5 with TRBJ2-2; D is possibly TRBD2 (6 bases). Germline V lookup: CDR1 SGHKS, CDR2 YYEKEE (reference sequence). This CDR3 spans 14 amino acids. The germline V and J ends were trimmed by 0 bases and 14 bases, with 17 bases remaining between them. The CDR3 loop is CASSLASDSGGLFF. Here the CDR3 DNA reads TGTGCCAGCAGCTTGGCGTCAGATTCCGGGGGACTGTTTTTT.